The 8 T cell receptor beta chains below come from one sample, sequenced in a study of Ad26.COV2.S vaccination and SARS-CoV-2 variants (dated by TCRdb to the early 2020s). Reading the label with the study, this specimen's treatment or condition is: some 20 received Ad26.COV2.S at low or high dose, single or two shots; about five received placebo; per-sample allocation not given. For vaccine and placebo recipients, the sequenced repertoires came from samples collected on day 63 after the first injection. The library relied on the immunoSEQ multiplex PCR assay. TCRdb provides this immuneACCESS table in a form limited to in-frame rearrangements. Some clones are lacking; in checked studies, under half of them reflect an unresolved V gene, and why the rest are absent is not known. The sample includes more than 400,000 clones, with roughly 90% observed a single time. Clones ranked in the top ten supply around 1.8% of the sample.

The source was peripheral blood, collected in a trial of Ad26.COV2.S vaccine versus placebo. These receptor sequences come from a person between 18 and 60 years old who received the Ad26.COV2.S COVID-19 vaccine or a placebo.

The chain employs TRBV30 and TRBJ1-2; D not resolved. V was shortened by 0 bases and J by 4 bases, with 9 bases between the two germline ends. The CDR3 spans 13 residues. The germline V gene encodes CDR1 GTSNPN and CDR2 SVGIG (reference sequence). The CDR3, as DNA: TGTGCCTGGAGTGTACCATTTCTCTATGGCTACACCTTC. Translating it yields CAWSVPFLYGYTF.

The J gene is TRBJ2-5, the V gene TRBV5-1, with D uncertain. Germline CDR1 SGHRS, CDR2 YFSETQ. This CDR3 is 12 amino acids long. The V end lost 4 bases, the J end lost 5 bases, and 9 bases lay between the germline ends. The CDR3 protein is CASSQPGETQYF. The CDR3 nucleotides are TGCGCCAGCAGCCAGCCGGGCGAGACCCAGTACTTC.

The V and J genes are TRBV19 and TRBJ1-4; D may be TRBD1 (5 bases). The germline V gene has CDR1 LNHDA and CDR2 SQIVND (reference sequence). With 4 bases removed from V and 5 bases from J, the gap between germline ends came to 14 bases. The CDR3 runs 15 residues. CDR3: CASSNPGGKNEKLFF. CDR3 in DNA: TGTGCCAGTAGTAACCCGGGGGGGAAGAATGAAAAACTGTTTTTT.

The chain links TRBV15 to TRBJ1-6; no clear D gene. Trimming cost V 4 bases and J 0 bases, with 10 bases left between them. This CDR3 contains 16 residues. CDR1 and CDR2 from the germline V gene are LNHNV and YYDKDF (reference sequence). In nucleotides, the CDR3 is TGTGCCACCAGCAACACCCGGAACTCCTATAATTCACCCCTCCACTTT. The encoded protein is CATSNTRNSYNSPLHF.

This clone was seen a handful of times. The CDR3 region is CASSFYATAEQYF. CDR3 coding DNA: TGTGCCAGCAGCTTCTATGCGACCGCCGAGCAGTACTTC. The genes are TRBV11-2 and TRBJ2-7; D gene ambiguous. The CDR3 runs to 13 residues. Germline V gene data show CDR1 as SGHAT and CDR2 as FQNNGV. Trimming stripped 3 bases from V and 6 bases from J, with 12 bases between.

This chain joins TRBV10-3 and TRBJ2-5; 8 bases fit TRBD1. With V trimmed by 0 bases and J by 5 bases, 5 bases remained unmatched. There are 15 residues in the CDR3. Germline assignment: CDR1 ENHRY and CDR2 SYGVKD. CDR3 region: CAISESETGAETQYF. The CDR3 nucleotides are TGTGCCATCAGTGAGTCAGAGACAGGGGCTGAGACCCAGTACTTC.

V and J are TRBV4-1 and TRBJ1-4; a possible D gene is TRBD1 (5 bases). CDR1 and CDR2 (germline): MGHRA, YSYEKL. V was trimmed by 1 base and J by 6 bases, leaving 9 bases between them. The CDR3 has 14 amino acids. The CDR3 region has the DNA TGCGCCAGCAGCCAAGGCCAGGGAGATGAAAAACTGTTTTTT. Its protein is CASSQGQGDEKLFF.

This chain joins TRBV11-2 and TRBJ1-2, with D perhaps TRBD1 (6 bases). Germline V lookup: CDR1 SGHAT, CDR2 FQNNGV. Between the trimmed V and J ends, which lost 0 bases and 8 bases, there was a span of 16 bases. The CDR3 has 15 residues. The CDR3 sequence is CASSLERGAGRGYTF. CDR3 DNA: TGTGCCAGCAGCTTAGAGAGGGGGGCAGGGAGAGGCTACACCTTC.